The 32 T cell receptor beta chains listed next were all sequenced from one sample in a study of cytomegalovirus exposure and HLA in healthy donors. The PCR contained 60 Vbeta and 13 Jbeta primers. Only in-frame clones appear in the TCRdb table, and some are missing; sequencing was by immunoSEQ multiplex PCR. The sample yields about 220,000 clones, about 81% seen once. Specimen: PBMCs. Receptors originate from a man aged 35 to 55 in good health and CMV-seropositive.

The V call is TRBV5-1, the J call TRBJ1-5, with a tentative D call TRBD1 (6 bases). Germline CDR1 reads SGHRS; CDR2 reads YFSETQ. Between the trimmed V and J ends, which lost 5 bases and 7 bases, there was a span of 13 bases. CDR3 length equals 13 residues. CDR3 in amino acids: CASSPQGPQPQHF. CDR3 DNA sequence: TGCGCCAGCAGTCCACAGGGACCCCAGCCCCAGCATTTT.

J is TRBJ2-7 and V is TRBV11-2, with D tentatively TRBD1 (5 bases). V was trimmed by 5 bases and J by 4 bases, leaving 12 bases between them. CDR1 and CDR2 (germline): SGHAT, FQNNGV. The CDR3 is made up of 13 amino acids. The CDR3 loop is CASSAGHPYEQYV. The CDR3 nucleotides read TGTGCCAGCAGCGCCGGACATCCGTACGAGCAGTACGTC.

This clone was recorded a few times. The V gene is TRBV5-1, the J gene TRBJ2-5, with 8 nucleotides matching TRBD2. CDR3 size: 15 residues. Germline lookup yields CDR1 SGHRS and CDR2 YFSETQ. Trimming removed 5 bases from V and 4 bases from J; junction bases left unmatched: 10. CDR3 protein: CASRPGGASSETQYF. Here the CDR3 DNA reads TGCGCCAGCAGACCGGGGGGGGCCTCCTCAGAGACCCAGTACTTC.

V gene TRBV13 combines with J gene TRBJ2-1; D may be TRBD2 (6 bases). Germline assignment: CDR1 PRHDT and CDR2 FYEKMQ (reference sequence). The V gene lost 4 bases and the J gene lost 2 bases, with 12 bases spanning the gap. The CDR3 contains 15 residues. The CDR3 sequence is CASSSGTRTYNEQFF. CDR3 coding DNA: TGTGCCAGCAGCTCCGGGACTCGTACCTACAATGAGCAGTTCTTC.

This chain uses TRBV9 with TRBJ1-2, with D maybe TRBD1 (5 bases). Trimming took off 4 bases at V and 3 bases at J, with 13 bases between the two ends. The germline CDR1 and CDR2 sequences are SGDLS and YYNGEE. The CDR3 consists of 14 residues. CDR3 DNA sequence: TGTGCCAGCAGCTCCGAGTCGGGGGACTATGGCTACACCTTC. Amino acid sequence: CASSSESGDYGYTF.

This chain joins TRBV5-6 and TRBJ1-1, with a weak D call TRBD1 (6 bases). V shed 3 bases and J shed 0 bases, with 12 bases lying between them. The CDR3 consists of 15 residues. CDR1 is SGHDT and CDR2 is YYEEEE in the germline V gene. In nucleotides, the CDR3 is TGTGCCAGCAGCTATAGACAGGTATTGAACACTGAAGCTTTCTTT. Its translation: CASSYRQVLNTEAFF.

This sequence joins TRBV10-3 and TRBJ2-1; TRBD2 matches 10 bases. CDR3 length equals 17 residues. Germline V gene sequence: CDR1 ENHRY, CDR2 SYGVKD. Germline trimming cut 4 bases from V and 2 bases from J; bases unmatched to any gene: 8. DNA of the CDR3: TGTGCCATCAGTGGACCGGGACTAGCGAGTACCTACAATGAGCAGTTCTTC. Its translation: CAISGPGLASTYNEQFF.

This chain uses TRBV2 with TRBJ2-3; a weak D match, TRBD1 (5 bases). Germline V gene lookup returns CDR1 SNHLY and CDR2 FYNNEI. V lost 7 bases and J 2 bases, leaving 16 bases between the germline ends. This CDR3 has 15 residues. CDR3 loop: CASINLQGSTDTQYF. CDR3 in DNA: TGTGCCAGCATTAACCTCCAGGGCTCCACAGATACGCAGTATTTT.

The chain is built from TRBV7-9 and TRBJ2-6; D remains unclear. The germline V gene has CDR1 SEHNR and CDR2 FQNEAQ (reference sequence). Trimming pared 4 bases from V and 1 base from J, leaving 8 bases between. The CDR3 runs 15 residues. The CDR3 region is CASSYTESGANVLTF. CDR3 coding DNA: TGTGCCAGCAGCTATACGGAGTCTGGGGCCAACGTCCTGACTTTC.

This chain links TRBV7-8 with TRBJ2-7; D possibly corresponds to TRBD1 (6 bases). Germline CDR1 reads SGHVS; CDR2 reads FQNEAQ. The CDR3 extends over 14 amino acids. V dropped 1 base and J dropped 2 bases, with 9 bases sitting between them. This chain's CDR3 is CASSLVPGAYEQYF. CDR3 nucleotides: TGTGCCAGCAGCTTAGTCCCAGGGGCCTACGAGCAGTACTTC.

V is TRBV11-2 and J is TRBJ1-1, with a possible D match to TRBD1 (6 bases). Per germline, CDR1 SGHAT and CDR2 FQNNGV. This CDR3 comprises 13 residues. V was cut by 3 bases and J by 5 bases, with 10 bases left in between. In nucleotides, the CDR3 is TGTGCCAGCAGCTTCCAACAGGGAACTGAAGCTTTCTTT. As protein: CASSFQQGTEAFF. Looking up the rest from reference TRBV11-2 and TRBJ1-1 gives the full variable domain: EAGVAQSPRYKIIEKRQSVAFWCNPISGHATLYWYQQILGQGPKLLIQFQNNGVVDDSQLPKDRFSAERLKGVDSTLKIQPAKLEDSAVYLCASSFQQGTEAFFGQGTRLTVV.

This clone was counted a single time. The gene calls are TRBV29-1 and TRBJ2-1; 12 bases align to TRBD2. Trimming cost V 7 bases and J 9 bases; bases outside gene matches: 4. Germline loops: CDR1 SQVTM, CDR2 ANQGSEA. This CDR3 is 12 amino acids long. The CDR3 DNA follows: TGCAGCGGGACTAGCGGGACCCTTGAGCAGTTCTTC. It is translated as CSGTSGTLEQFF.

The chain recombines TRBV6-1 with TRBJ2-7, with D possibly being TRBD2 (6 bases). The CDR3 loop spans 14 amino acids. The germline V and J ends were trimmed by 1 base and 5 bases, with 12 bases remaining between them. Germline V gene sequence: CDR1 MNHNS, CDR2 SASEGT. The CDR3 is CASSEGAGMDEQYV. The CDR3 DNA is TGTGCCAGCAGTGAAGGGGCGGGAATGGACGAGCAGTACGTC.

The V gene is TRBV16, the J gene TRBJ1-2; 9 bases fit TRBD1. This CDR3 spans 14 amino acids. Germline CDR1 KGHSY, CDR2 FQNENV. With V trimmed by 6 bases and J by 4 bases, 6 bases remained unmatched. This CDR3 is CASSQGTGTYGYTF. The CDR3 bases are TGTGCCAGCAGTCAGGGGACAGGGACCTATGGCTACACCTTC.

V is TRBV4-1 and J is TRBJ2-6, with TRBD1 matching over 12 bases. CDR1 and CDR2 (germline): MGHRA, YSYEKL. V lost 0 bases and J lost 0; bases outside the gene matches: 6. The CDR3 contains 20 residues. CDR3 sequence reads: CASSQDGTGGLFSGANVLTF. CDR3 in DNA: TGCGCCAGCAGCCAAGATGGGACAGGGGGCCTTTTCTCTGGGGCCAACGTCCTGACTTTC.

Concerning this clone: One end of the junction is discordant with germline, which a read error may explain. The gene calls are TRBV7-7 and TRBJ1-4, with D possibly matching TRBD1 (6 bases). CDR1 SSHAT and CDR2 FNYEAQ come from the germline V gene (reference sequence). This CDR3 contains 16 residues. CDR3 bases: TGTGCTAGCAGCCCCGGTCGTCAGGGGCTTAATGAAAAACTGTTTTTT. It yields the protein CASSPGRQGLNEKLFF.

This chain joins TRBV18 and TRBJ2-1, with 13 bases matching TRBD2. The junction had 5 bases not matched to a gene; V was cut back by 4 bases and J by 8 bases. CDR3 length equals 15 residues. The germline V gene has CDR1 KGHSH and CDR2 LQKENI. The CDR3 DNA reads TGTGCCAGCTCACGCCGGACTAGCGGGAGCGATGAGCAGTTCTTC. This encodes CASSRRTSGSDEQFF.

CDR3 coding DNA: TGTGCCACAGGACTGCCGAACACTGAAGCTTTCTTT. Its translation is CATGLPNTEAFF. This chain connects TRBV10-3 to TRBJ1-1; D not certain. This CDR3 spans 12 amino acids. The germline V gene encodes CDR1 ENHRY and CDR2 SYGVKD. The V and J ends lost 10 bases and 1 base respectively, with 10 bases between them.

The rearrangement uses TRBV27 and TRBJ2-7, with 9 positions matching TRBD2. In germline, CDR1 is MNHEY, CDR2 SMNVEV (reference sequence). V gave up 5 bases and J gave up 5 bases; unmatched junction bases: 10. This CDR3 comprises 15 residues. The CDR3 region has the DNA TGTGCCAGCAGTCCGGGACTAGCTGGGCACCACGAGCAGTACTTC. Protein product: CASSPGLAGHHEQYF.

This chain links TRBV6-1 with TRBJ2-2, with a possible D match to TRBD1 (6 bases). Germline lookup yields CDR1 MNHNS and CDR2 SASEGT. This CDR3 is 13 amino acids long. The V gene lost 6 bases and the J gene lost 6 bases, with 11 bases spanning the gap. The CDR3 nucleotides are TGTGCCAGCAGACTTGGGGGCTCCGGGGAGCTGTTTTTT. This sequence encodes CASRLGGSGELFF.

This chain uses TRBV5-1 with TRBJ2-2; no clear D gene. This CDR3 has 14 amino acids. V gave up 0 bases and J gave up 6 bases, with 9 bases separating them. Germline loops: CDR1 SGHRS, CDR2 YFSETQ. CDR3: CASSLVVASGELFF. The CDR3 region has the DNA TGCGCCAGCAGCTTGGTTGTAGCCTCCGGGGAGCTGTTTTTT.

The J gene is TRBJ1-1, the V gene TRBV11-3; 9 bases align to TRBD1. Germline V gene sequence: CDR1 SGHNT, CDR2 YENEEA. The CDR3 extends over 14 amino acids. The V gene end was trimmed by 5 bases and the J gene end by 6 bases; junction bases not matched to a gene: 7. The chain's CDR3 is CASSPGTGYPEAFF. Written as DNA, the CDR3 is TGTGCCAGCAGCCCCGGGACAGGGTATCCTGAAGCTTTCTTT.

The chain joins TRBV6-1 to TRBJ1-1, with a possible D match to TRBD1 (5 bases). Looked up from germline, CDR1 is MNHNS and CDR2 is SASEGT. V was pared by 3 bases and J by 8 bases, with 16 bases between. The CDR3 covers 14 residues. The CDR3 loop reads CASSEAPWGQEAFF. CDR3 DNA sequence: TGTGCCAGCAGTGAGGCACCTTGGGGCCAAGAAGCTTTCTTT.

This chain joins TRBV6-5 and TRBJ1-2, with 7 bases fitting TRBD1. Germline V gene sequence: CDR1 MNHEY, CDR2 SVGAGI. V gave up 5 bases and J gave up 3 bases; unmatched junction bases: 6. The CDR3 length is 14 residues. As DNA, the CDR3 is TGTGCCAGCAGTAGCACACAGGGGCACTATGGCTACACCTTC. This encodes CASSSTQGHYGYTF.

The V call is TRBV6-5, the J call TRBJ2-7; D may be TRBD2 (6 bases). The CDR3 consists of 15 residues. Trimming removed 3 bases from V and 0 bases from J, with 12 bases in between. From germline, CDR1 is MNHEY and CDR2 SVGAGI. The chain's CDR3 is CASSYKAGLSYEQYF. As DNA, the CDR3 is TGTGCCAGCAGTTATAAGGCGGGACTCTCCTACGAGCAGTACTTC.

CDR3 in DNA: TGCGCCAGCAGCTTGGCAGGGAAAGACTATGGCTACACCTTC. Its protein product is CASSLAGKDYGYTF. The V and J genes are TRBV5-1 and TRBJ1-2; possibly TRBD1 for D (5 bases). Germline V gene lookup returns CDR1 SGHRS and CDR2 YFSETQ. The V gene lost 0 bases and the J gene lost 3 bases, with 9 bases spanning the gap. This CDR3 is 14 amino acids long.

The chain carries TRBV19 and TRBJ2-7, with D uncertain. CDR1 LNHDA and CDR2 SQIVND come from the germline V gene (reference sequence). V lost 4 bases to trimming and J lost 3 bases, with 13 bases between them. This CDR3 has 14 amino acids. CDR3 protein: CASSNPSIGYEQYF. In nucleotides, the CDR3 is TGTGCCAGTAGTAATCCATCAATCGGCTACGAGCAGTACTTC.

This clone was counted a single time. The chain carries TRBV4-2 and TRBJ2-7; 9 bases line up with TRBD1. With 3 bases clipped from V and 3 bases from J, the junction kept 18 bases outside the gene matches. Germline loops: CDR1 LGHNA, CDR2 YNFKEQ. The CDR3 has 19 residues. Here the CDR3 reads CASSQVGTGSFASVYEQYF. CDR3 DNA: TGTGCCAGCAGCCAGGTGGGGACAGGGTCTTTTGCTTCCGTCTACGAGCAGTACTTC.

This chain joins TRBV19 and TRBJ2-7, with 7 positions matching TRBD2. With 3 bases clipped from V and 4 bases from J, the junction kept 6 bases outside the gene matches. Looked up from germline, CDR1 is LNHDA and CDR2 is SQIVND (reference sequence). The CDR3 has 14 amino acids. CDR3 coding DNA: TGTGCCAGTAGTATCGCGGGAGTCGCTTACGAGCAGTACTTC. Protein sequence: CASSIAGVAYEQYF.

This chain uses TRBV25-1 with TRBJ2-7, with 8 positions matching TRBD1. The CDR3 runs 16 residues. The V and J ends lost 4 bases and 7 bases, in that order; junction bases with no gene match: 15. CDR1 is MGHDK and CDR2 is SYGVNS in the germline V gene. The CDR3 spells CASSAPRGPRSREQYV. The DNA of the CDR3 is TGTGCCAGCAGTGCCCCCAGGGGGCCGAGATCCCGGGAGCAGTACGTC.

The chain joins TRBV4-1 to TRBJ2-7; TRBD2 matches 11 bases. The V gene's germline CDR1 is MGHRA and CDR2 YSYEKL. The CDR3 contains 15 residues. Trimming took 6 bases from V and 3 from J; bases not matched to a gene: 7. This CDR3 reads CASSALAGEIYEQYF. The DNA of the CDR3 is TGCGCCAGCAGTGCACTAGCGGGGGAGATCTACGAGCAGTACTTC.

Points on this clone: Other nucleotide sequences from this sample produce the same CDR3. The rearrangement links TRBV5-1 to TRBJ1-4; 9 positions match TRBD1. V shed 0 bases and J 7 bases; nucleotides not matched to a gene: 1. Germline assignment: CDR1 SGHRS and CDR2 YFSETQ. CDR3 length equals 14 residues. The CDR3: CASSLGQGGEKLFF. In nucleotides, the CDR3 is TGCGCCAGCAGCTTGGGACAGGGGGGTGAAAAACTGTTTTTT.